This is a list of T cell receptor beta chains from one sample in a study of human T cells and chemical hapten exposure. MiXCR, applied by TCRdb to the RACE reads, yields one record per CDR3 protein. The repertoire holds about 46,000 distinct CDR3 sequences, with 3.5% to 4.5% as singletons. Source material: whole blood. These TCRs come from a female donor in good health. Some clones in this sample may be carry-over from other donors' samples. The CDR3 runs from the conserved cysteine through the conserved F or W. D genes are given only for firm matches. Clone sizes are shown as how often the clone was seen (once, few, many) or a class if it is expanded.

v_gene	j_gene	abundance	d_gene	CDR3nt	CDR3aa
TRBV28	TRBJ1-5	many	.	TGTGCCAGCATCCAAGCCGGAAGCAATCAGCCCCAGCATTTT	CASIQAGSNQPQHF
TRBV20-1	TRBJ2-6	many	TRBD1	TGCAGTGCTAGATTAACCGGGACAGGGGTCTCTGGGGCCAACGTCCTGACTTTC	CSARLTGTGVSGANVLTF
TRBV10-2	TRBJ1-1	many	TRBD1	TGCGCCAGCAAGGGACAGCCCATGAACACTGAAGCTTTCTTT	CASKGQPMNTEAFF
TRBV15	TRBJ1-5	few	.	TGTGCCACCAGCAGAGATTTGGGGAGGGCTGGTCAGCCCCAGCATTTT	CATSRDLGRAGQPQHF
TRBV6-4	TRBJ2-3	many	TRBD2	TGTGCCAGCAGTGATAAGTCTAGCGGGGGGGCTGATACGCAGTATTTT	CASSDKSSGGADTQYF
TRBV18	TRBJ1-5	many	.	TGTGCCAGCTCACCTGGGGGACTCAATCAGCCCCAGCATTTT	CASSPGGLNQPQHF
TRBV29-1	TRBJ1-3	many	.	TGCAGCGTTGCGGACAACTACCAAACCATATATTTT	CSVADNYQTIYF
TRBV18	TRBJ1-4	many	.	TGTGCCAGCTCACCACCGTCCGGGTCACGAGAAAAACTGTTTTTT	CASSPPSGSREKLFF
TRBV7-6	TRBJ1-1	few	.	TGTGCCAGCAGCTTACGCAGGGCCGACACTGAAGCTTTCTTT	CASSLRRADTEAFF
TRBV10-3	TRBJ2-3	many	.	TGTGCCATCAGCGGCGACAGAAACACAGATACGCAGTATTTT	CAISGDRNTDTQYF